This is a list of T cell receptor beta chains from one sample in a study of OX40 agonist ivuxolimab in advanced cancers. Generated by immunoSEQ multiplex PCR, the TCRdb table keeps only in-frame clones and is missing some. The sample records over 50,000 clones, approximately 92% being singletons. The specimen comprised CD4+ or CD8+ T cells sorted from blood, sampled in a trial of the OX40 agonist ivuxolimab. Receptor source: an adult with an advanced solid tumor such as melanoma, head and neck, liver or kidney cancer. Each CDR3 is given with its conserved first and last residue. A D gene is named only where the DNA matches it firmly. Clone size is not always given. Where it is, it says once, few, many or a class for expanded clones.

J gene,D gene,V gene,clone size,CDR3 protein,CDR3 DNA
TRBJ1-2,-,TRBV4-2,-,CASSQDSALDGYTF,TGTGCCAGCAGCCAAGACAGCGCCCTAGATGGCTACACCTTC
TRBJ2-7,-,TRBV27,-,CASSPPPGKLNEQYF,TGTGCCAGCAGCCCCCCCCCGGGGAAACTCAACGAGCAGTACTTC
TRBJ2-3,-,TRBV7-6,-,CASSFIVQGGADTQYF,TGTGCCAGCAGCTTTATAGTCCAGGGTGGAGCAGATACGCAGTATTTT
TRBJ1-3,-,TRBV7-8,once,CASSPGLSFGHPGNTIYF,TGTGCCAGCAGCCCTGGACTATCATTTGGACATCCGGGAAACACCATATATTTT
TRBJ2-5,-,TRBV27,-,CASSSDSGETQYF,TGTGCCAGCAGCTCGGACAGTGGAGAGACCCAGTACTTC
TRBJ2-1,-,TRBV5-1,-,CASSLGKTEQFF,TGCGCCAGCAGCTTGGGGAAGACAGAGCAGTTCTTC
TRBJ2-1,TRBD1,TRBV11-3,-,CASSRWTGDEQFF,TGTGCCAGCAGCCGATGGACAGGGGATGAGCAGTTCTTC
TRBJ1-2,TRBD1,TRBV4-1,-,CASSPLQGAVGESYTF,TGCGCCAGCAGCCCCCTACAGGGGGCGGTAGGGGAAAGCTACACCTTC
TRBJ1-2,TRBD1,TRBV11-2,few,CASSLAPRDSAYYGYTF,TGTGCCAGCAGCTTAGCCCCGCGGGACAGCGCATACTATGGCTACACCTTC
TRBJ2-2,TRBD1,TRBV27,-,CASSPYRGTGELFF,TGTGCCAGCAGTCCCTACAGGGGCACCGGGGAGCTGTTTTTT